The sample holds one count of the clone carrying this T cell receptor beta chain. The data originate from a study of T cells in Graves' hyperthyroidism and ophthalmopathy. TCR beta CDR3 regions were amplified from RNA transcripts. During a first-round RT-PCR of the TCR CDR3, the HTBI primer set was used. TCRdb used MiXCR to reprocess the multiplex PCR reads, holding one entry per CDR3 protein. In the table there are around 620,000 distinct CDR3 sequences, approximately 44% of which are singletons. Uncontrolled infection, other autoimmune disease, pregnancy or lactation led to exclusion. There are 13 residues in the CDR3. Trimming removed 7 bases from V and 5 bases from J, with 14 bases in between. Germline loops: CDR1 SQVTM, CDR2 ANQGSEA.

The source of this sequence is an adult woman with Graves' disease, either hyperthyroidism or ophthalmopathy (not recorded which). Source material: peripheral blood or thyroid tissue (not recorded which). The chain employs TRBV29-1 and TRBJ2-2; D may be TRBD1 or TRBD2 (5 bases each). CDR3: CSARDLETGELFF. CDR3 nucleotides: TGCAGCGCCCGGGACCTCGAAACCGGGGAGCTGTTTTTT.